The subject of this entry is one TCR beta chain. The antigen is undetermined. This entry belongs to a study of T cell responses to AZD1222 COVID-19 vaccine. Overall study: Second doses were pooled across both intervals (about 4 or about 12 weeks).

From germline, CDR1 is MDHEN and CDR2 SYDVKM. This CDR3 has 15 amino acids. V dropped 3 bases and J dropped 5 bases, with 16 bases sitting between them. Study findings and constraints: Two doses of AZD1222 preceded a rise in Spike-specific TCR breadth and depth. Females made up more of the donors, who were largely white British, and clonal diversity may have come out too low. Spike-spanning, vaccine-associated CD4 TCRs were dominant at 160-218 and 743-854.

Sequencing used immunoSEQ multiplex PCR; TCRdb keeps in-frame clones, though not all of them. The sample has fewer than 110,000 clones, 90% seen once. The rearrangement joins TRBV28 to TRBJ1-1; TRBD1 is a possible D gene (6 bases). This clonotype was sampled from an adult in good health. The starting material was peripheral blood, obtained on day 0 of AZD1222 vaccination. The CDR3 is CASSFWGGLETEAFF. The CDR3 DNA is TGTGCCAGCAGTTTTTGGGGGGGGCTTGAAACTGAAGCTTTCTTT.